Listed below are T cell receptor beta chains from one sample, sequenced in a study of metastatic and nonmetastatic thyroid tumors. MiXCR was used by TCRdb to re-call the PCR reads. The sample lists 70,000 or so clones; approximately 15% were seen once. Material for sequencing was blood. The receptors derive from a male donor with papillary thyroid cancer or a benign thyroid nodule (not recorded which). Some clones in this sample may be carry-over from other donors' samples. Each CDR3 is given with its conserved first and last residue. A D gene is named only where the DNA matches it firmly. Expanded clones get a size class; other rows say once, few or many, or leave the size out.

J gene | CDR3 length | D gene | V gene | clone size | CDR3 DNA | CDR3 protein
TRBJ2-3 | 17 | TRBD2 | TRBV5-1 | NA | TGCGCCAGCAGCTTGAGGGGCCTGGCGGGGGTCCTTGATACGCAGTATTTT | CASSLRGLAGVLDTQYF
TRBJ2-7 | 15 | TRBD1 | TRBV5-1 | NA | TGCGCCAGCAGCTTGCGCAGGACAGGCCTCGACGAGCAGTACTTC | CASSLRRTGLDEQYF
TRBJ1-6 | 14 | TRBD1 | TRBV27 | many | TGTGCCAGCAGTGCAGGGGGCGGACATTCACCCCTCCACTTT | CASSAGGGHSPLHF
TRBJ1-1 | 14 | TRBD1 | TRBV6-1 | few | TGTGCCAGCAGTGATAGGACAGGGGGAACTGAAGCTTTCTTT | CASSDRTGGTEAFF
TRBJ2-2 | 15 | NA | TRBV30 | many | TGTGCCTGGAGTTTATTAGGGGGGGACACCGGGGAGCTGTTTTTT | CAWSLLGGDTGELFF
TRBJ2-1 | 14 | NA | TRBV19 | many | TGTGCCAGTAGTAAGGCTAGAGGCCACAATGAGCAGTTCTTC | CASSKARGHNEQFF
TRBJ1-1 | 16 | NA | TRBV5-1 | NA | TGCGCCAGCAGCTTCACACAGGCTGTTTTAGACACTGAAGCTTTCTTT | CASSFTQAVLDTEAFF
TRBJ2-1 | 17 | NA | TRBV7-7 | many | TGTGCTAGCAGCCACCGGGGCCTTAGAAGGTCCTACAATGAGCAGTTCTTC | CASSHRGLRRSYNEQFF
TRBJ1-5 | 12 | NA | TRBV5-6 | NA | TGTGCCAGCAGCCCCCAAGGGCAGCCCCAGCATTTT | CASSPQGQPQHF
TRBJ1-2 | 15 | NA | TRBV10-3 | NA | TGTGCCATCAGTGACGACGGGGCGCGGGGCTATGGCTACACCTTC | CAISDDGARGYGYTF
TRBJ2-7 | 14 | NA | TRBV28 | few | TGTGCCAGCATCACCCCCAGGAGCTCATACGAGCAGTACTTC | CASITPRSSYEQYF
TRBJ1-2 | 15 | NA | TRBV27 | NA | TGTGCCAGCAGTTCCGGGCTTCAGGGTAACTATGACTACACCTTC | CASSSGLQGNYDYTF
TRBJ1-1 | 15 | NA | TRBV20-1 | medium-sized | TGCAGTGCTAGGCCTGTGACGAGCCGGAGCACTGAAGCTTTCTTT | CSARPVTSRSTEAFF
TRBJ2-1 | 13 | NA | TRBV29-1 | many | TGCAGCGTTGCCGGGACCATCTACAATGAGCAGTTCTTC | CSVAGTIYNEQFF
TRBJ1-2 | 16 | NA | TRBV4-1 | NA | TGCGCCAGCAGCCAAGGGACGGCTGGTCCTTCCTATGGCTACACCTTC | CASSQGTAGPSYGYTF
TRBJ2-1 | 15 | NA | TRBV5-1 | NA | TGCGCCAGCAGCTTGCAGGACTCTCCAAACAATGAGCAGTTCTTC | CASSLQDSPNNEQFF
TRBJ2-1 | 17 | NA | TRBV7-2 | many | TGTGCCAGCAGCTCCCCCGGGGGGCGGGGCTCCTACAATGAGCAGTTCTTC | CASSSPGGRGSYNEQFF
TRBJ2-7 | 12 | NA | TRBV28 | few | TGTGCCAGCAATGGAAGTACCTACGAGCGGTACTTC | CASNGSTYERYF
TRBJ1-2 | 16 | NA | TRBV6-4 | many | TGTGCCAGCAGTGATTCATCCAGGGGAGCTAACTATGGCTACACCTTC | CASSDSSRGANYGYTF
TRBJ1-2 | 12 | NA | TRBV30 | NA | TGTGCCTGGAGTATAGGGGACCCCGCCTACACCTTC | CAWSIGDPAYTF
TRBJ2-3 | 16 | NA | TRBV18 | NA | TGTGCCAGCTCACCACCGAACTCCGGCCTCTCAGATACGCAGTATTTT | CASSPPNSGLSDTQYF
TRBJ1-6 | 14 | NA | TRBV4-1 | NA | TGCGCCAGCAGCCAAGAGACGTGGAATTCACCCCTCCACTTT | CASSQETWNSPLHF
TRBJ2-1 | 14 | NA | TRBV4-1 | many | TGCGCCAGCAGCCAAGGGGCTAGCGCTAAAGAGCAGTTCTTC | CASSQGASAKEQFF
TRBJ1-2 | 13 | NA | TRBV7-9 | many | TGTGCCAGCAGCTTAGGAGGATATGGGGGCTACACCTTC | CASSLGGYGGYTF
TRBJ1-1 | 16 | TRBD1 | TRBV18 | many | TGTGCCAGCTCACCAACTACAGGGGGCGTGAACACTGAAGCTTTCTTT | CASSPTTGGVNTEAFF
TRBJ1-4 | 15 | NA | TRBV3-1 | many | TGTGCCAGCAGCCAAGCCGCTGACTTTAATGAAAAACTGTTTTTT | CASSQAADFNEKLFF
TRBJ1-1 | 16 | TRBD1 | TRBV2 | many | TGTGCCAGCAGTGAACTTGGGACAGGGTCTTACAATGAAGCTTTCTTT | CASSELGTGSYNEAFF